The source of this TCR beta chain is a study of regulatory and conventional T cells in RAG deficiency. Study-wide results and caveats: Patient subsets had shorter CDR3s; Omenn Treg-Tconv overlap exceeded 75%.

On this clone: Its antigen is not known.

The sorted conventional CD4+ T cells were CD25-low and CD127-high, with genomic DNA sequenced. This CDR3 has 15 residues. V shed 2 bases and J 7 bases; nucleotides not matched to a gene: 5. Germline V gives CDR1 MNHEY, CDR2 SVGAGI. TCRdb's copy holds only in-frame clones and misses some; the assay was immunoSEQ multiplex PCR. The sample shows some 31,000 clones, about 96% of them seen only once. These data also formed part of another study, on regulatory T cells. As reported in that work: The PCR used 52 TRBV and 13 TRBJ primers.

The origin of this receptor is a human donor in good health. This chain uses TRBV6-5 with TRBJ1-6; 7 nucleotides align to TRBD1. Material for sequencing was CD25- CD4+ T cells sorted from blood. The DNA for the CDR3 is TGTGCCAGCAGTTACGGGGGACAGAAGAATTCACCCCTCCACTTT. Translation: CASSYGGQKNSPLHF.